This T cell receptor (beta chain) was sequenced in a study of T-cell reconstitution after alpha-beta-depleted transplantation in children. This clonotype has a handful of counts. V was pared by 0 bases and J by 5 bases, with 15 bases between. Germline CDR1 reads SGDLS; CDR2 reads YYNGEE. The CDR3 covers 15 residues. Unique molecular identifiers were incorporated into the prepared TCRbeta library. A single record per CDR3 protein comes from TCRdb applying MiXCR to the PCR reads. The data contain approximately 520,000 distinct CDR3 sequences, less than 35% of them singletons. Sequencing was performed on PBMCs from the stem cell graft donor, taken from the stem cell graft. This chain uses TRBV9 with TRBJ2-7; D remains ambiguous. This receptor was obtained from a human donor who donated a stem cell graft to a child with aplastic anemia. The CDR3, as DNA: TGTGCCAGCAGCGTAGGGCCGACGCGAATGAACGAGCAGTACTTC. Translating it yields CASSVGPTRMNEQYF.